Below, 21 T cell receptor beta chains from the same sample are listed, as sequenced in a study of cytomegalovirus exposure and HLA in healthy donors. 13 Jbeta primers and 60 Vbeta primers were used for the PCR. Method: immunoSEQ multiplex PCR; TCRdb's copy keeps in-frame clones and lacks some. The sample yields some 140,000 clones, just under 80% seen once. The source material was PBMCs. These TCRs come from a man aged 25 to 40 in good health.

CDR3 DNA sequence: TGCGCCAGCAGCCCAACTGACAGCCGCAATCAGCCCCAGCATTTT. It encodes CASSPTDSRNQPQHF. The chain links TRBV5-1 to TRBJ1-5; tentative D call: TRBD1 (5 bases). V was trimmed by 4 bases and J by 2 bases, leaving 13 bases between them. Germline CDR1 reads SGHRS; CDR2 reads YFSETQ. The CDR3 is made up of 15 amino acids. The full variable domain, its missing parts supplied by reference TRBV5-1 and TRBJ1-5, is KAGVTQTPRYLIKTRGQQVTLSCSPISGHRSVSWYQQTPGQGLQFLFEYFSETQRNKGNFPGRFSGRQFSNSRSEMNVSTLELGDSALYLCASSPTDSRNQPQHFGDGTRLSIL.

The chain is built from TRBV29-1 and TRBJ1-2; possibly TRBD1 for D (6 bases). The CDR3 spans 11 residues. Deletions cut 5 bases from V and 8 bases from J, with 12 bases between. The V gene's germline CDR1 is SQVTM and CDR2 ANQGSEA. CDR3 DNA: TGCAGCGTTCCACAGGGAGACGGCTACACCTTC. Amino acid sequence: CSVPQGDGYTF.

This chain links TRBV15 with TRBJ2-7; tentatively, D is TRBD1 (5 bases). The CDR3 runs 15 residues. The germline V gene encodes CDR1 LNHNV and CDR2 YYDKDF (reference sequence). Trimming cost V 1 base and J 1 base, with 11 bases left between them. In nucleotides, the CDR3 is TGTGCCACCAGCAGAGCGGCAGGGATGTCCTACGAGCAGTACTTC. This codes for CATSRAAGMSYEQYF.

This chain joins TRBV2 and TRBJ1-1; 7 bases align to TRBD1. Germline V lookup: CDR1 SNHLY, CDR2 FYNNEI. This CDR3 contains 14 residues. V was pared by 4 bases and J by 5 bases, with 7 bases of the junction left unmatched. CDR3 region: CASSGDRVGTEAFF. For the CDR3, the DNA is TGTGCCAGCAGTGGAGACAGGGTAGGGACTGAAGCTTTCTTT.

The gene calls are TRBV19 and TRBJ2-7; D gene uncertain. V lost 3 bases to trimming and J lost 0 bases, with 9 bases between them. CDR1 is LNHDA, CDR2 SQIVND, per germline (reference sequence). The CDR3 is 14 residues long. The CDR3 spells CASSMSESSYEQYF. The CDR3 DNA is TGTGCCAGTAGTATGAGTGAGAGCTCCTACGAGCAGTACTTC.

The J gene is TRBJ2-7, the V gene TRBV11-3; 11 nucleotides align to TRBD1. CDR1 is SGHNT and CDR2 is YENEEA in the germline V gene. V trimming: 7 bases; J trimming: 9 bases; junction bases outside the gene matches: 14. The CDR3 extends over 15 amino acids. CDR3 in amino acids: CASTNRTGGFGGQYF. CDR3 DNA: TGTGCCAGCACAAACCGGACAGGGGGCTTCGGTGGGCAGTACTTC. Complete variable domain (other parts from reference TRBV11-3 and TRBJ2-7): EAGVVQSPRYKIIEKKQPVAFWCNPISGHNTLYWYLQNLGQGPELLIRYENEEAVDDSQLPKDRFSAERLKGVDSTLKIQPAELGDSAVYLCASTNRTGGFGGQYFGPGTRLTVT.

The gene calls are TRBV19 and TRBJ2-1; TRBD1 agrees at 7 bases. The V gene's germline CDR1 is LNHDA and CDR2 SQIVND (reference sequence). The J segment lost 4 bases and the V segment lost 10 bases, leaving 10 bases of the junction unmatched. This CDR3 is built from 14 residues. The CDR3 reads CATDPGTEYNEQFF. CDR3 DNA sequence: TGTGCCACCGATCCCGGGACAGAATACAATGAGCAGTTCTTC.

This clone was detected once. CDR3 sequence reads: CASSFSSTSVPYEQYF. The CDR3, as DNA: TGTGCCAGCAGTTTTAGTTCTACCTCGGTCCCCTACGAGCAGTACTTC. The rearrangement links TRBV6-5 to TRBJ2-7; unclear D gene. The CDR3 loop spans 16 amino acids. CDR1 and CDR2 (germline): MNHEY, SVGAGI. Trimming pared 4 bases from V and 2 bases from J, leaving 18 bases between.

This rearrangement joins TRBV5-1 to TRBJ2-7, with 7 bases aligning to TRBD1. V lost 4 bases, J lost 3 bases, and 7 bases stayed unmatched. The CDR3 is made up of 14 amino acids. CDR1 and CDR2 (germline): SGHRS, YFSETQ. For the CDR3, the DNA is TGCGCCAGCAGCCTAATGGGACAGAACTACGAGCAGTACTTC. This gives the protein CASSLMGQNYEQYF.

This chain connects TRBV9 to TRBJ2-5; 10 bases fit TRBD2. V gave up 3 bases and J gave up 7 bases; unmatched junction bases: 6. The CDR3 contains 14 residues. Germline CDR1 SGDLS, CDR2 YYNGEE. For the CDR3, the DNA is TGTGCCAGCAGCGCGGGACTAGCGAGGGTGACCCAGTACTTC. Translated, it gives CASSAGLARVTQYF.

V is TRBV19 and J is TRBJ2-1; 12 positions match TRBD2. Germline-derived CDR1 and CDR2 are LNHDA and SQIVND (reference sequence). V lost 6 bases to trimming and J lost 5 bases; unmatched junction nucleotides: 5. The CDR3 has 15 amino acids. The CDR3, as DNA: TGTGCCAGTAGCGGACTAGCGGGACTCCACAATGAGCAGTTCTTC. Translated, it gives CASSGLAGLHNEQFF. The full variable domain, its missing parts supplied by reference TRBV19 and TRBJ2-1, is DGGITQSPKYLFRKEGQNVTLSCEQNLNHDAMYWYRQDPGQGLRLIYYSQIVNDFQKGDIAEGYSVSREKKESFPLTVTSAQKNPTAFYLCASSGLAGLHNEQFFGPGTRLTVL.

The chain has TRBV7-2 and TRBJ2-2; D remains unclear. CDR1 and CDR2 from the germline V gene are SGHTA and FQGNSA. V lost 2 bases and J 7 bases, leaving 2 bases between the germline ends. The CDR3 extends over 11 amino acids. Written as DNA, the CDR3 is TGTGCCAGCAGCTTACTCGGGGAGCTGTTTTTT. Translating gives CASSLLGELFF.

The V gene is TRBV7-9, the J gene TRBJ2-5; 8 bases fit TRBD1. This CDR3 region has 16 residues. Trimming cost V 5 bases and J 5 bases; bases outside gene matches: 13. The V gene's germline CDR1 is SEHNR and CDR2 FQNEAQ (reference sequence). In DNA, the CDR3 is TGTGCCAGCAGCGGGAGAACCCGGGACAGGATTGAGACCCAGTACTTC. As protein: CASSGRTRDRIETQYF. The complete variable domain, with remaining parts taken from reference TRBV7-9 and TRBJ2-5, reads DTGVSQNPRHKITKRGQNVTFRCDPISEHNRLYWYRQTLGQGPEFLTYFQNEAQLEKSRLLSDRFSAERPKGSFSTLEIQRTEQGDSAMYLCASSGRTRDRIETQYFGPGTRLLVL.

This chain uses TRBV29-1 with TRBJ2-1, with TRBD2 as a possible D gene (6 bases). V was pared by 3 bases and J by 7 bases, with 19 bases between. The CDR3 has 15 residues. The germline V gene encodes CDR1 SQVTM and CDR2 ANQGSEA. The CDR3 is CSVDFSGGSGNEQFF. The CDR3 region has the DNA TGCAGCGTTGACTTTAGCGGTGGGTCTGGGAATGAGCAGTTCTTC.

This clone was observed once. The chain carries TRBV7-9 and TRBJ2-3, with TRBD2 as a possible D gene (6 bases). Looked up from germline, CDR1 is SEHNR and CDR2 is FQNEAQ (reference sequence). V was pared by 5 bases and J by 0 bases, with 21 bases between. The CDR3 contains 18 residues. The CDR3, as DNA: TGTGCCAGCAGCCCCCCCCAGACCGTCGGAGGGAGCACAGATACGCAGTATTTT. It codes for CASSPPQTVGGSTDTQYF.

The rearrangement uses TRBV30 and TRBJ2-7, with a weak D call TRBD1 (5 bases). The CDR3 is 13 amino acids. V was clipped by 3 bases and J by 3 bases, with 12 bases between them. The germline V gene has CDR1 GTSNPN and CDR2 SVGIG (reference sequence). The CDR3 DNA follows: TGTGCCTGGAGAGTGCAGGACATCTACGAGCAGTACTTC. Translated: CAWRVQDIYEQYF.

This clone was detected a few times. A read error may account for a junction end that differs from germline. V is TRBV7-9 and J is TRBJ1-4; maybe TRBD1 (6 bases). The CDR3 is 14 amino acids. Germline V gene data show CDR1 as SEHNR and CDR2 as FQNEAQ (reference sequence). CDR3 DNA: TGTTCCAGCAGCCAGGGGAGCACTAATGAAAAACTGTTTTTT. This sequence encodes CSSSQGSTNEKLFF. Full variable domain (outside the CDR3, taken from reference TRBV7-9 and TRBJ1-4): DTGVSQNPRHKITKRGQNVTFRCDPISEHNRLYWYRQTLGQGPEFLTYFQNEAQLEKSRLLSDRFSAERPKGSFSTLEIQRTEQGDSAMYLCSSSQGSTNEKLFFGSGTQLSVL.

This clone was recorded only once. The identical CDR3 is also encoded by other nucleotide sequences in the sample. The chain carries TRBV5-1 and TRBJ2-7; 9 nucleotides line up with TRBD2. CDR1 is SGHRS, CDR2 YFSETQ, per germline. Trimming took 2 bases from V and 2 from J; bases not matched to a gene: 2. The CDR3 is made up of 14 amino acids. The CDR3 sequence: CASSLSSGTYEQYF. The CDR3 nucleotides read TGCGCCAGCAGCTTATCTAGCGGGACCTACGAGCAGTACTTC.

The V gene is TRBV29-1, the J gene TRBJ2-3; 7 bases line up with TRBD2. Germline CDR1 SQVTM, CDR2 ANQGSEA. The V gene end was trimmed by 5 bases and the J gene end by 2 bases; junction bases not matched to a gene: 7. The CDR3 runs 14 residues. The CDR3 loop is CSVSLAVLTDTQYF. The DNA of the CDR3 is TGCAGCGTTTCGCTAGCGGTACTCACAGATACGCAGTATTTT.

The genes are TRBV5-1 and TRBJ2-1, with D possibly being TRBD1 (5 bases). The CDR3 loop spans 19 amino acids. V lost 2 bases and J lost 5, with 26 bases in between. Germline loops: CDR1 SGHRS, CDR2 YFSETQ. In nucleotides, the CDR3 is TGCGCCAGCAGCTTAAACCCGCAGGGCAGGCAACAATCCGACAATGAGCAGTTCTTC. Encoded protein: CASSLNPQGRQQSDNEQFF.

This rearrangement joins TRBV5-4 to TRBJ2-1, with a tentative D call TRBD2 (6 bases). Germline CDR1 and CDR2: SGHNT and YYREEE (reference sequence). The CDR3 is 13 amino acids. Trimming left V 5 bases short and J 1 base short, with 7 bases between. The CDR3 DNA follows: TGTGCCAGCAGGGCGGGATCCTACAATGAGCAGTTCTTC. Amino acids: CASRAGSYNEQFF.